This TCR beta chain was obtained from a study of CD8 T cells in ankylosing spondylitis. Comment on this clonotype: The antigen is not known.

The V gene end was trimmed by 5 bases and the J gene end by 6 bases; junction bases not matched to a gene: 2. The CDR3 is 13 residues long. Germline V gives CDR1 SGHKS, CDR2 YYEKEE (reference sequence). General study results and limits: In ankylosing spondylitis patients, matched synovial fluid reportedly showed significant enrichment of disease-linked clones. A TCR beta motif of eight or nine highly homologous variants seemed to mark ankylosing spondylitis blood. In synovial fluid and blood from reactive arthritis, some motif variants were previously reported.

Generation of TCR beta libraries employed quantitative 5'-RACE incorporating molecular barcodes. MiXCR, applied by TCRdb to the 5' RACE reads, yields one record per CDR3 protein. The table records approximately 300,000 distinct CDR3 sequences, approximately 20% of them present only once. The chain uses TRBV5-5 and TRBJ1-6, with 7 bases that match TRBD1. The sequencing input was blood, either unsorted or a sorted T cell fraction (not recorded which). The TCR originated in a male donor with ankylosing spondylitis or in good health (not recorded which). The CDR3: CASSHRGNSPLHF. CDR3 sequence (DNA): TGTGCCAGCAGTCACAGGGGTAATTCACCCCTCCACTTT.